Sequencing of this T cell receptor beta chain was carried out in a study of shared clonotypes between healthy human individuals (dated by TCRdb to about 2020). Background for the entire study: A couple of women and a few men aged 18 to 49 years were included in the cohort. For each donor, CD4 naive and CD4 memory were each given three plates, CD8 naive was given two plates, and CD8 memory was given one plate. Blood TCR repertoires of about 5 healthy adults were deeply sequenced to estimate repertoire size and the extent of clonotype sharing between individuals. To increase sequencing depth and limit assay-specific biases, different laboratories used diverse techniques to prepare libraries and sequence TCR repertoires. Each donor's leukapheresis produced roughly between roughly 0.85 and 9.5 billion PBMCs.

Using the deep immunoSEQ assay, TCR CDR3 regions were amplified from genomic DNA by multiplex PCR. Genomic DNA extracted from each cell subset was distributed evenly over all wells of several immunoSEQ 96-well plates, and each plate served as one replicate. Each replicate PCR for sorted subsets received about 210 ng genomic DNA, equal to some 32,000 T cell genomes. Purified libraries were measured with a Qubit 3.0 fluorometer, size-checked on a Bioanalyzer 2100, and measured again with the KAPA Library Quantification kit. Every immunoSEQ 96-well plate was sequenced on a separate single-read 150-cycle Illumina NextSeq 550 flow cell. The authors processed their data as follows. Because only junctional sequences without quality scores were contained in the immunoSEQ output, filtering matching that applied to full-length reads could not be performed. To assign V/J genes and CDR3, sequences were annotated using PyIR, a Python wrapper for IgBLAST v1.9, with IMGT germline references. Any read was removed if the V/J assignment was weak (E-value above 1e-6), the CDR3 was missing, or the read contained stop codons, out-of-frame junctions, or ambiguous translated residues. V3J clonotypes were defined by identical inferred V gene, J gene, and CDR3 amino acid sequence. To compute the percentage overlap between repertoires, the number of shared unique clonotypes was divided by the size of the smaller repertoire. Richness of each repertoire was evaluated using RTK rarefaction, the Chao1 estimator, and Recon v2.1 estimates of unobserved clonotypes. For all TCRbeta clonotypes obtained by the gDNA method from a few donors, generation probabilities were computed with OLGA. TCRdb stores this immuneACCESS table with in-frame sequences only. Part of the clones is absent; in the studies checked, under half of the shortfall reflects unresolved V genes, and no reason is known for the rest. V and J calls plus clone size are reproduced from that table; the DNA served to infer D and trimming. In all, the sample holds about 2.1 million clones, and 90% to 95% of those were seen once. The ten largest account for about 1.7% of the sample.

For the CD8 naive samples, CD45RO-negative cells were positively selected for CCR7, yielding a CD45RA+CCR7+ population from which TemRA cells were excluded. Donors were healthy HIV-negative adults with no recently reported acute infections or vaccinations. Every donor was a Caucasian adult living in Nashville, Tennessee, USA. After blood collection by leukapheresis, PBMCs were isolated using Ficoll-Histopaque density gradient centrifugation and then cryopreserved in the vapor phase of liquid nitrogen. Analytical flow cytometry was used to check the purity and quantity of every magnetically sorted T cell population. Genomic DNA was isolated from every sorted fraction and measured by UV absorbance on a Nanodrop 2000c. From cysteine to phenylalanine, the CDR3 is 15 amino acids long. Only CDR3 DNA is held: 45 bases, read in frame from base 1. V and J are truncated by 1 base and 6 bases respectively, leaving an intervening sequence of 13 bases. According to the germline V gene, CDR1 reads SGHVS and CDR2 reads FQNEAQ.

Points the paper makes about the study in general: Sharing across several donors was observed for roughly 5.4% of naive CD4, 3.5% of naive CD8, about 2.5% of memory CD4, and approximately 0.41% of memory CD8 clonotypes. Rarefaction of sorted-subset datasets indicated incomplete sequencing despite the large sequencing depth. Naive subsets generally had larger estimated clonotype richness than memory subsets did. Higher generation probabilities were observed for clonotypes shared by all four sorted-subset donors than for non-shared clonotypes. Based on pairwise subsampling, the degree of clonotype sharing among donors was expected to be affected by sequencing depth. Sampling was limited to blood, and TCR repertoires in tissue likely differ from TCR repertoires in blood. The genetic and exposure-history diversity represented was limited by the small number of donors.

For this clone: The antigen it recognizes is unknown. No quality values exist for individual bases; no much larger clone is one base distant.

This receptor was obtained from a man between 18 and 29 years old in good health. Some clones in this sample may be carry-over from other donors' samples. The specimen sequenced was naive CD8+ T cells from PBMCs. Interpreted using the paper, the cell subset or site label stands for: CD45RA+CCR7+. This receptor chain uses TRBV7-8 and TRBJ2-1; the D gene is perhaps TRBD2, on 6 matching bases. At the DNA level, the sequence is TGTGCCAGCAGCTTAGGAGCTCCGGGGGTCAATGAGCAGTTCTTC. Translation gives CASSLGAPGVNEQFF.